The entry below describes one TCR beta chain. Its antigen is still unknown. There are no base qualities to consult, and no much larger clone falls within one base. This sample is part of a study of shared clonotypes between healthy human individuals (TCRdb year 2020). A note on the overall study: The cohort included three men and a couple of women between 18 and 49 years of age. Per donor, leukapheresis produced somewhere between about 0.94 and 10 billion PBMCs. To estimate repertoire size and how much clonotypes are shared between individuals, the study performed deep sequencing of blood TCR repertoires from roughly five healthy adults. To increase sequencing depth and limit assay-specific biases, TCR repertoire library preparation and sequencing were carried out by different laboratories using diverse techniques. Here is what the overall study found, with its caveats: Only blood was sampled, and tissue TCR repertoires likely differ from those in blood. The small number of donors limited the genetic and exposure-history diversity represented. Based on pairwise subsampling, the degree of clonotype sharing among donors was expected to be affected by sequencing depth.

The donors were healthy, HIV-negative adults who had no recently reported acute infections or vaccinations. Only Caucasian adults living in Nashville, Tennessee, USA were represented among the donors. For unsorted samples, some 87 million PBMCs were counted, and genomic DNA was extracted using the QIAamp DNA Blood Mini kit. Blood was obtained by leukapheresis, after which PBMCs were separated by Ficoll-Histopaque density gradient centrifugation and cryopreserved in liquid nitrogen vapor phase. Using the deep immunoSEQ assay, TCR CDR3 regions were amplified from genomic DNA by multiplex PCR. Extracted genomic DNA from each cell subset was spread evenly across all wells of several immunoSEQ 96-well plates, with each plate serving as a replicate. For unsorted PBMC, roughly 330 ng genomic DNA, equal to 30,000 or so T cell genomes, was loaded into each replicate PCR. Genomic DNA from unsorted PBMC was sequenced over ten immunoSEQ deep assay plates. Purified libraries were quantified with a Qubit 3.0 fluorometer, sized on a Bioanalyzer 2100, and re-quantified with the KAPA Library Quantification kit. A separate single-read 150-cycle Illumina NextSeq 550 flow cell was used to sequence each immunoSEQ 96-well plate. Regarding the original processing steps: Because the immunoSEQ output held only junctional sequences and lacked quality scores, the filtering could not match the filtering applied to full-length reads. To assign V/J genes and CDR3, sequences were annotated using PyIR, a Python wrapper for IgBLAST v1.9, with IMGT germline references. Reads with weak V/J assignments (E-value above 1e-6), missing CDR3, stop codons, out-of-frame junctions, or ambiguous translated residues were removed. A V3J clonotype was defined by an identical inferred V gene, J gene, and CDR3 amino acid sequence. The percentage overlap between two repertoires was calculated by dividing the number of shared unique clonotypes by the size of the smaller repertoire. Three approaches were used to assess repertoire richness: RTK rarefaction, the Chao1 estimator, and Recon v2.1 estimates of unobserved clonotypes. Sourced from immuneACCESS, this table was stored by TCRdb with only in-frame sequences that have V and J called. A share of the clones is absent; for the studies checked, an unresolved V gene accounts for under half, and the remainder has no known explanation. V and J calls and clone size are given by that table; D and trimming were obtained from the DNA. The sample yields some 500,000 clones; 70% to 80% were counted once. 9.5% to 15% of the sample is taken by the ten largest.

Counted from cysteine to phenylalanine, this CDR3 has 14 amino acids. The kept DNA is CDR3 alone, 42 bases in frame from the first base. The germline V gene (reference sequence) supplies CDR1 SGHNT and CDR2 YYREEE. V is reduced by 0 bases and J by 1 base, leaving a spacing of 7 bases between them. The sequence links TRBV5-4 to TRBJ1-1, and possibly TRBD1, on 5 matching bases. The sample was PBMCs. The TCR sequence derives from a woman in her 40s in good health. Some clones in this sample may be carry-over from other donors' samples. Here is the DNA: TGTGCCAGCAGCTTGGATCAGGGGAACACTGAAGCTTTCTTT. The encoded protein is CASSLDQGNTEAFF.